The T cell receptor (beta chain) described here comes from a study of blood T cell repertoires in COVID-19. Study-level background: PBMCs, B-cell-depleted T cells, or T cells provided the cDNA or gDNA that made up the material.

Original processing notes: Researchers report that nucleated cell counts were estimated from reference gene primer amplification. Here immunoSEQ multiplex PCR was the method, and the copy in TCRdb shows in-frame clones only, minus some. Clone size and V and J calls were adopted from that table, with D and trimming inferred from the DNA. The table records tens of thousands of clones, around 87% of them present only once. V lost 4 bases, J lost 4 bases, and 13 bases lay in between. The CDR3 length is 13 residues. Per the germline V gene, CDR1 is SQVTM and CDR2 is ANQGSEA. Sequenced: peripheral blood. The sequence was obtained from a woman between 55 and 75 years old with acute or convalescent COVID-19. The chain joins TRBV29-1 to TRBJ1-1; a weak D match, TRBD1 (5 bases). In DNA, the CDR3 is TGCAGCGTTGCTGTTGGGGGAGGCACTGAAGCTTTCTTT. Protein product: CSVAVGGGTEAFF.